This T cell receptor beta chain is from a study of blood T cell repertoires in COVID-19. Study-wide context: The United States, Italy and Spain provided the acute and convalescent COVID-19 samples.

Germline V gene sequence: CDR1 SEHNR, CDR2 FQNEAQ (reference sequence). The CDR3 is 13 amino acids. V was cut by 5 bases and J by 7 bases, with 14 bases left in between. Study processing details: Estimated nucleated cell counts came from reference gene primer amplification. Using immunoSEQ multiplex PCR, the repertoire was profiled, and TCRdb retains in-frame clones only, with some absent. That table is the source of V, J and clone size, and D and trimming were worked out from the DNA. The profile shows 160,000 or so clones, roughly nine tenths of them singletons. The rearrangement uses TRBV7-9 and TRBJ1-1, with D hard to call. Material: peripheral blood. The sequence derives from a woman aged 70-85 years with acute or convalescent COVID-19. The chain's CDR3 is CASSPPKLSEAFF. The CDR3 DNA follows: TGTGCCAGCAGCCCCCCAAAGCTTAGTGAAGCTTTCTTT.